This is a list of T cell receptor beta chains from one sample in a study of T cell repertoires in cytomegalovirus infection. Their specific antigens are unknown. MiXCR, applied by TCRdb to the reads, yields one record per CDR3 protein. The sample includes 35,000 to 55,000 distinct CDR3 sequences, under 20% of them seen just once. This specimen was CD8+ T cells from cultured PBMCs, taken from culture after CMV antigen stimulation. These receptors were obtained from a human donor in good health (CMV status not recorded). Some clones in this sample may be carry-over from other donors' samples. CDR3s include the opening cysteine and the closing phenylalanine or tryptophan. D genes are given only for firm matches. Size is omitted from some rows. Given values are once, few, many or a class for expanded clones.

clone size	V gene	D gene	J gene	CDR3 protein	CDR3 DNA
few	TRBV12-3/TRBV12-4	TRBD1	TRBJ1-6	CASSLTGEYSPLHF	TGTGCCAGCAGTTTAACAGGGGAATATTCACCCCTCCACTTT
.	TRBV5-4	.	TRBJ2-7	CASSLVGGTYEQYF	TGTGCCAGCAGCTTGGTTGGCGGCACCTACGAGCAGTACTTC
.	TRBV6-1	.	TRBJ2-2	CASSEEGVGNTGELFF	TGTGCCAGCAGTGAAGAGGGGGTCGGGAACACCGGGGAGCTGTTTTTT
few	TRBV7-9	.	TRBJ1-1	CASSLVIRGVEAFF	TGTGCCAGCAGCTTAGTAATCCGAGGGGTTGAAGCTTTCTTT
.	TRBV7-2	.	TRBJ1-2	CASSFREREGYGYTF	TGTGCCAGCAGCTTCAGAGAGAGGGAAGGGTATGGCTACACCTTC
.	TRBV2	.	TRBJ2-7	CASRRLDASYEQYF	TGTGCCAGCAGGAGACTAGACGCCTCCTACGAGCAGTACTTC
many	TRBV4-1	.	TRBJ2-7	CASSQEKAGGYEQYF	TGCGCCAGCAGCCAAGAAAAGGCAGGGGGGTACGAGCAGTACTTC
.	TRBV18	TRBD1	TRBJ2-6	CASSPFDRARSGANVLTF	TGTGCCAGCTCACCCTTCGACAGGGCTAGGTCTGGGGCCAACGTCCTGACTTTC
few	TRBV10-3	.	TRBJ2-5	CAISDGGVGAGGQETQYF	TGTGCCATCAGTGATGGCGGGGTAGGAGCTGGGGGCCAAGAGACCCAGTACTTC
.	TRBV6-1	.	TRBJ2-6	CAHAGGSGANVLTF	TGTGCCCACGCCGGAGGCTCTGGGGCCAACGTCCTGACTTTC
few	TRBV27	.	TRBJ1-5	CASSLEGLRNQPQHF	TGTGCCAGCAGTTTAGAGGGTTTGCGCAATCAGCCCCAGCATTTT
.	TRBV27	.	TRBJ2-3	CASSLYAPDTQYF	TGTGCCAGCAGTTTATACGCTCCAGATACGCAGTATTTT
few	TRBV3-1	.	TRBJ1-4	CASSPLGEDNEKLFF	TGTGCCAGCAGCCCCCTCGGGGAAGACAATGAAAAACTGTTTTTT
.	TRBV20-1	.	TRBJ1-1	CSAIPDGSLRRNTEAFF	TGCAGTGCTATCCCGGACGGATCGTTAAGGAGGAACACTGAAGCTTTCTTT
once	TRBV30	TRBD1	TRBJ1-2	CAWGSGGIGYTF	TGTGCCTGGGGTTCAGGGGGTATTGGCTACACCTTC
few	TRBV7-3	.	TRBJ1-2	CASSPSFVVAEYGYTF	TGTGCCAGCAGCCCCTCATTCGTTGTGGCGGAGTATGGCTACACCTTC
many	TRBV19	.	TRBJ2-5	CASSIDYGASETQYF	TGTGCCAGTAGTATAGATTACGGTGCGTCGGAGACCCAGTACTTC
.	TRBV6-2/TRBV6-3	.	TRBJ2-1	CASNLGRGGPLRGEQFF	TGTGCCAGCAACCTCGGGCGAGGGGGGCCCCTCCGGGGTGAGCAGTTCTTC
many	TRBV2	.	TRBJ1-4	CASSTTGAHEKLFF	TGTGCCAGCAGTACGACAGGAGCACATGAAAAACTGTTTTTT
many	TRBV6-1	.	TRBJ2-7	CASSDAVLSYEQYF	TGTGCCAGCAGTGATGCGGTCCTGTCCTACGAGCAGTACTTC
many	TRBV11-2	TRBD1	TRBJ1-1	CASRWSGFGTGSYTEAFF	TGTGCCAGCAGATGGTCCGGGTTTGGGACAGGGAGTTACACTGAAGCTTTCTTT
many	TRBV7-6	TRBD1	TRBJ1-4	CASSFGQGAAEKLFF	TGTGCCAGCAGTTTTGGACAGGGGGCGGCTGAAAAACTGTTTTTT
many	TRBV7-2	.	TRBJ2-1	CASSYARAYNEQFF	TGTGCCAGCAGCTACGCGAGGGCCTACAATGAGCAGTTCTTC
.	TRBV5-6	TRBD2	TRBJ2-1	CASSWREVLYGEQFF	TGTGCCAGCAGCTGGCGGGAGGTATTATATGGTGAGCAGTTCTTC
.	TRBV3-1	TRBD2	TRBJ2-5	CASSQDGTSGRQETQYF	TGTGCCAGCAGCCAAGATGGGACTAGCGGGAGGCAAGAGACCCAGTACTTC
many	TRBV7-6	TRBD1	TRBJ1-2	CASSMPGTGVNYGYTF	TGTGCCAGCAGCATGCCCGGGACAGGTGTAAACTATGGCTACACCTTC
few	TRBV4-1	.	TRBJ2-7	CASSQDLGIGGGAYEQYF	TGCGCCAGCAGCCAAGATCTAGGAATAGGAGGGGGCGCCTACGAGCAGTACTTC
many	TRBV7-2	TRBD1	TRBJ2-7	CASSKRQGAYEQYF	TGTGCCAGCAGCAAGCGACAGGGAGCATACGAGCAGTACTTC
.	TRBV20-1	.	TRBJ2-7	CSATLPGQAYEQYF	TGCAGTGCTACCCTACCGGGCCAGGCGTACGAGCAGTACTTC
few	TRBV2	.	TRBJ1-2	CASSDSFYGYTF	TGTGCCAGCAGTGACAGCTTCTATGGCTACACCTTC
many	TRBV12-3/TRBV12-4	.	TRBJ1-6	CASRTWDSPLHF	TGTGCCAGCAGAACCTGGGATTCACCCCTCCACTTT
few	TRBV6-6	TRBD1	TRBJ1-4	CASSYSPGQGREKLFF	TGTGCCAGCAGTTACTCTCCGGGACAGGGGAGGGAAAAACTGTTTTTT
many	TRBV27	.	TRBJ1-2	CAIPPQRNYGYTF	TGTGCCATCCCACCCCAGAGGAACTATGGCTACACCTTC
.	TRBV24-1	.	TRBJ1-6	CATNPPRPDSPLHF	TGTGCCACCAATCCGCCCAGACCCGATTCACCCCTCCACTTT
few	TRBV7-4	.	TRBJ2-7	CASSSDRLSYEQYF	TGTGCCAGCAGCTCTGACAGACTCTCCTACGAGCAGTACTTC
few	TRBV4-1	TRBD1	TRBJ2-7	CASSQERQGIYEQYF	TGCGCCAGCAGCCAAGAAAGACAGGGGATCTACGAGCAGTACTTC
many	TRBV2	.	TRBJ1-5	CASLADGGPLESQHF	TGTGCCAGCTTAGCGGACGGGGGTCCCCTTGAGTCCCAGCATTTT
many	TRBV7-6	.	TRBJ2-7	CASSLGARDEQYF	TGTGCCAGCAGCTTAGGGGCCAGGGACGAGCAGTACTTC
many	TRBV7-2	TRBD2	TRBJ2-7	CASGRGGSYEQYF	TGTGCCAGCGGGAGGGGCGGTTCCTACGAGCAGTACTTC
.	TRBV6-1	.	TRBJ2-7	CATRFGDEQYF	TGTGCCACCAGGTTCGGGGACGAGCAGTACTTC
.	TRBV2	.	TRBJ2-1	CASSGGARDEQFF	TGTGCCAGCAGTGGGGGAGCGAGAGATGAGCAGTTCTTC
.	TRBV2	TRBD2	TRBJ2-1	CASSDLGLASYNEQFF	TGTGCCAGCAGTGACTTGGGACTAGCGAGCTACAATGAGCAGTTCTTC